Listed here are 26 T cell receptor beta chains from one sample, sequenced in a study of T cell responses to AZD1222 COVID-19 vaccine. Clones were read by immunoSEQ multiplex PCR, and TCRdb kept only the in-frame ones, dropping some. The data contain approximately 150,000 clones, almost 95% of them singletons. The specimen comprised peripheral blood, sampled on day 0 of AZD1222 vaccination. These receptors were taken from an adult in good health.

The chain couples TRBV5-1 to TRBJ2-6; 10 bases match TRBD1. This CDR3 has 18 amino acids. Unmatched junction bases numbered 3, after V lost 0 bases and J lost 0 bases. Germline V gene data show CDR1 as SGHRS and CDR2 as YFSETQ. The CDR3 sequence: CASSLGTGGFSGANVLTF. CDR3 DNA sequence: TGCGCCAGCAGCTTGGGGACAGGGGGTTTCTCTGGGGCCAACGTCCTGACTTTC.

V usage is TRBV6-5 and J usage is TRBJ1-2; TRBD1 aligns across 11 bases. V lost 5 bases, J lost 0 bases, and 2 bases stayed unmatched. This CDR3 has 15 amino acids. CDR1 and CDR2 (germline): MNHEY, SVGAGI. CDR3 nucleotide sequence: TGTGCCAGCAGTAAGGGACAGGGGGCTAACTATGGCTACACCTTC. It yields the protein CASSKGQGANYGYTF.

CDR3 nucleotide sequence: TGTGCCAGCAACCCGGGGCGAGGCTACACAGATACGCAGTATTTT. Translation gives CASNPGRGYTDTQYF. The chain links TRBV7-2 to TRBJ2-3; D is perhaps TRBD1 or TRBD2 (5 bases each). CDR3 length: 15 amino acids. Germline V CDR1 and CDR2: SGHTA, FQGNSA. Trimming took 7 bases from V and 2 from J, leaving 16 bases between them.

The chain couples TRBV5-4 to TRBJ1-4; 9 nucleotides match TRBD1. This CDR3 spans 15 amino acids. J gave up 2 bases and V 4 bases, and 3 bases lay outside the gene matches. The germline gives CDR1 SGHNT, CDR2 YYREEE (reference sequence). CDR3 in DNA: TGTGCCAGCAGCAGGGGACAGGGTACTAATGAAAAACTGTTTTTT. Its translation is CASSRGQGTNEKLFF.

The chain combines TRBV18 with TRBJ1-2, with D possibly matching TRBD1 (5 bases). The CDR3 is made up of 16 amino acids. In germline, CDR1 is KGHSH, CDR2 LQKENI. The V and J ends lost 4 bases and 7 bases respectively, with 22 bases between them. In DNA, the CDR3 is TGTGCCAGCTCACAGTCGCGACAGATCGGACTCTTTGGCTACACCTTC. Translation: CASSQSRQIGLFGYTF.

J is TRBJ2-1 and V is TRBV7-2, with TRBD2 matching over 10 bases. From germline, CDR1 is SGHTA and CDR2 FQGNSA. CDR3 length: 14 amino acids. V was clipped by 7 bases and J by 4 bases; unmatched bases: 4. For the CDR3, the DNA is TGTGCCAGCAACGGACTAGCGGAATACAATGAGCAGTTCTTC. It encodes CASNGLAEYNEQFF.

The J gene is TRBJ1-3, the V gene TRBV4-3; D ambiguous. This CDR3 is 16 amino acids long. In germline, CDR1 is LGHNA, CDR2 YSLEER. Deletions cut 0 bases from V and 1 base from J, with 10 bases between. CDR3 coding DNA: TGCGCCAGCAGCCAAGATAATATGGGGTCTGGAAACACCATATATTTT. This sequence encodes CASSQDNMGSGNTIYF.

The chain couples TRBV7-9 to TRBJ2-1, with D possibly matching TRBD2 (6 bases). This CDR3 spans 14 amino acids. The germline V gene has CDR1 SEHNR and CDR2 FQNEAQ (reference sequence). The V and J ends lost 3 bases and 3 bases respectively, with 9 bases between them. In nucleotides, the CDR3 is TGTGCCAGCAGCTTGTTCGGGGGCTACAATGAGCAGTTCTTC. Translation: CASSLFGGYNEQFF. Together with reference TRBV7-9 and TRBJ2-1, the CDR3 gives the full variable domain: DTGVSQNPRHKITKRGQNVTFRCDPISEHNRLYWYRQTLGQGPEFLTYFQNEAQLEKSRLLSDRFSAERPKGSFSTLEIQRTEQGDSAMYLCASSLFGGYNEQFFGPGTRLTVL.

This clone was seen only once. The rearrangement joins TRBV19 to TRBJ2-1; TRBD2 might be the D (6 bases). Germline values: CDR1 LNHDA, CDR2 SQIVND (reference sequence). V lost 2 bases and J lost 6, with 17 bases in between. CDR3 length: 16 residues. The CDR3 loop reads CASSISGTLKPNEQFF. CDR3 nucleotide sequence: TGTGCCAGTAGTATATCGGGGACTCTGAAACCCAATGAGCAGTTCTTC.

The chain has TRBV9 and TRBJ2-7; 11 nucleotides line up with TRBD1. V trimming: 4 bases; J trimming: 6 bases; junction bases outside the gene matches: 15. Germline-derived CDR1 and CDR2 are SGDLS and YYNGEE. The CDR3 covers 17 residues. The DNA of the CDR3 is TGTGCCAGCAGCCCGGGAGGCGGGACAGGGGGGAACGGCGAGCAGTACTTC. Translated: CASSPGGGTGGNGEQYF.

This chain links TRBV4-2 with TRBJ2-2; 16 bases match TRBD2. The CDR3 is 19 residues long. The germline V gene has CDR1 LGHNA and CDR2 YNFKEQ. V lost 2 bases and J lost 6; bases outside the gene matches: 9. The CDR3 DNA reads TGTGCCAGCAGCCAATCCGGGACTAGCGGGAGGGCCAAGTCCGGGGAGCTGTTTTTT. This encodes CASSQSGTSGRAKSGELFF.

This chain uses TRBV7-7 with TRBJ2-5, with 12 nucleotides matching TRBD2. This CDR3 contains 15 residues. Looked up from germline, CDR1 is SSHAT and CDR2 is FNYEAQ (reference sequence). Unmatched junction bases numbered 5, after V lost 5 bases and J lost 4 bases. CDR3: CASSGMTSGGETQYF. For the CDR3, the DNA is TGTGCCAGCAGCGGAATGACTAGCGGGGGAGAGACCCAGTACTTC. The variable domain in full, with the rest retrieved from reference TRBV7-7 and TRBJ2-5, is GAGVSQSPRYKVTKRGQDVTLRCDPISSHATLYWYQQALGQGPEFLTYFNYEAQPDKSGLPSDRFSAERPEGSISTLTIQRTEQRDSAMYRCASSGMTSGGETQYFGPGTRLLVL.

The V gene is TRBV9, the J gene TRBJ2-1, with unresolved D. Trimming stripped 3 bases from V and 2 bases from J, with 9 bases between. CDR1 is SGDLS, CDR2 YYNGEE, per germline. The CDR3 is 14 amino acids. The CDR3 here is CASSARTAYNEQFF. Written as DNA, the CDR3 is TGTGCCAGCAGCGCGAGGACGGCCTACAATGAGCAGTTCTTC.

The chain has TRBV7-9 and TRBJ2-6; tentative D call: TRBD2 (7 bases). V was cut by 4 bases and J by 4 bases, with 17 bases left in between. Germline CDR1 and CDR2: SEHNR and FQNEAQ (reference sequence). The CDR3 covers 17 residues. CDR3 sequence: CASSSSAGAMGANVLTF. The CDR3 region has the DNA TGTGCCAGCAGCTCTAGTGCGGGGGCGATGGGGGCCAACGTCCTGACTTTC.

This clone was found a few times. V gene TRBV9 combines with J gene TRBJ1-3; 10 nucleotides match TRBD1. This CDR3 comprises 15 residues. In germline, CDR1 is SGDLS, CDR2 YYNGEE. J gave up 3 bases and V 3 bases, and 3 bases lay outside the gene matches. CDR3: CASSEDRGHGNTIYF. In nucleotides, the CDR3 is TGTGCCAGCAGCGAAGACAGGGGGCATGGAAACACCATATATTTT.

This rearrangement joins TRBV6-5 to TRBJ1-6; D perhaps matches TRBD1 (5 bases). The length of the CDR3 is 14 residues. CDR1 MNHEY and CDR2 SVGAGI come from the germline V gene. V lost 2 bases and J lost 8, with 10 bases in between. The CDR3 DNA is TGTGCCAGCAGTTACATACAGGAAGATTCACCCCTCCACTTT. The encoded protein is CASSYIQEDSPLHF.

The chain employs TRBV27 and TRBJ2-1; possibly TRBD1 for D (6 bases). With 3 bases removed from V and 9 bases from J, the gap between germline ends came to 12 bases. Germline assignment: CDR1 MNHEY and CDR2 SMNVEV (reference sequence). This CDR3 spans 13 amino acids. The CDR3 DNA reads as TGTGCCAGCAGTTTCAGGGGTTCGACTGAGCAGTTCTTC. Translated, it gives CASSFRGSTEQFF.

This chain links TRBV7-2 with TRBJ2-7; D is possibly TRBD2 (7 bases). Trimming stripped 1 base from V and 0 bases from J, with 13 bases between. The germline V gene encodes CDR1 SGHTA and CDR2 FQGNSA. The CDR3 has 16 amino acids. CDR3 in amino acids: CASSLVGGPSSYEQYF. The CDR3 coding sequence is TGTGCCAGCAGCTTAGTCGGGGGGCCGAGCTCCTACGAGCAGTACTTC.

The chain employs TRBV5-6 and TRBJ1-5; 7 bases match TRBD1. J was trimmed by 7 bases and V by 4 bases; bases with no gene match: 8. The CDR3 sequence is 14 residues long. Germline V gene lookup returns CDR1 SGHDT and CDR2 YYEEEE. Here the CDR3 reads CASSLGGFGQPQHF. The CDR3 DNA is TGTGCCAGCAGCCTAGGGGGCTTTGGGCAGCCCCAGCATTTT.

About this clone itself: The same CDR3 also results from other DNA sequences found in this sample. The chain links TRBV18 to TRBJ1-1, with TRBD1 identical over 9 bases. The germline gives CDR1 KGHSH, CDR2 LQKENI. This CDR3 contains 14 residues. The trim removed 3 bases at V and 2 bases at J, leaving 1 base unmatched. The CDR3 DNA sequence: TGTGCCAGCTCACCGGGACAGGGAAACACTGAAGCTTTCTTT. It translates to CASSPGQGNTEAFF.

The rearrangement joins TRBV10-3 to TRBJ1-6; maybe TRBD1 (5 bases). From germline, CDR1 is ENHRY and CDR2 SYGVKD. The CDR3 is 15 residues long. V lost 0 bases to trimming and J lost 8 bases, with 11 bases between them. CDR3 in DNA: TGTGCCATCAGTGAGTCGGGGGGGGGATATTCACCCCTCCACTTT. Protein: CAISESGGGYSPLHF.

This chain uses TRBV19 with TRBJ2-5; D is unresolved. This CDR3 has 14 residues. V lost 5 bases and J lost 2, with 12 bases in between. The germline gives CDR1 LNHDA, CDR2 SQIVND (reference sequence). The CDR3 nucleotides read TGTGCCAGTAGTCCCCCGGGTGATCAAGAGACCCAGTACTTC. This translates into CASSPPGDQETQYF.

The table lists this clone with a count of one. This chain's CDR3 is CATSDPGYPGELFF. The CDR3 DNA follows: TGTGCCACCAGTGACCCAGGGTATCCCGGGGAGCTGTTTTTT. The chain has TRBV24-1 and TRBJ2-2; D is possibly TRBD1 (5 bases). This CDR3 is built from 14 residues. Germline-derived CDR1 and CDR2 are KGHDR and SFDVKD. V dropped 4 bases and J dropped 6 bases, with 11 bases sitting between them.

The V gene is TRBV27, the J gene TRBJ1-5; D remains ambiguous. CDR3 size: 15 residues. V was shortened by 2 bases and J by 9 bases, with 17 bases between the two germline ends. Germline assignment: CDR1 MNHEY and CDR2 SMNVEV (reference sequence). The CDR3 DNA reads TGTGCCAGCAGTTTACTTCAGCCTCCCCTGGGGCCCCAGCATTTT. It yields the protein CASSLLQPPLGPQHF.

This chain connects TRBV5-6 to TRBJ1-5; 7 bases fit TRBD1. The CDR3 contains 16 residues. Germline V CDR1 and CDR2: SGHDT, YYEEEE. With V trimmed by 2 bases and J by 1 base, 6 bases remained unmatched. CDR3 nucleotides: TGTGCCAGCAGCTTCCAGGGGGAGTTGAGCAATCAGCCCCAGCATTTT. Its protein is CASSFQGELSNQPQHF.

This clone was counted only a few times. The chain employs TRBV27 and TRBJ1-6; possible D gene TRBD1, 5 bases. The CDR3 has 14 amino acids. Trimming removed 6 bases at V and 7 bases at J, with 13 bases between. Germline V gene sequence: CDR1 MNHEY, CDR2 SMNVEV (reference sequence). CDR3 sequence (DNA): TGTGCCAGCAGCCTCATGACAGAGAATTCACCCCTCCACTTT. This encodes CASSLMTENSPLHF.